This is a list of T cell receptor beta chains from one sample in a study of blood T cell repertoires in COVID-19. Assay: immunoSEQ multiplex PCR; the TCRdb copy retains only in-frame clones and omits some. The profile covers over 70,000 clones, with less than 85% appearing a single time and approximately 10% taken by the ten largest. What was sequenced was peripheral blood. These TCRs come from a woman in her seventies with acute or convalescent COVID-19. Both conserved end residues are part of each CDR3. The order of the fields is V gene, D gene, clone size, J gene, CDR3 protein, CDR3 DNA. D genes are given only for firm matches. Size values are once, few and many counts, or a class for expanded clones, and some rows have none.

>TRBV27|TRBD1|NA|TRBJ1-2
CASSFDRGRGYGYTF
TGTGCCAGCAGTTTTGACAGGGGGCGGGGGTATGGCTACACCTTC
>TRBV28|NA|NA|TRBJ2-3
CASSSGGFTDTQYF
TGTGCCAGCAGCTCCGGAGGGTTCACAGATACGCAGTATTTT
>TRBV19|TRBD1|NA|TRBJ1-3
CASNRGRHSGNTIYF
TGTGCCAGTAACAGGGGCCGCCACTCTGGAAACACCATATATTTT
>TRBV9|NA|NA|TRBJ1-6
CASSVTGNNSPLHF
TGTGCCAGCAGCGTAACCGGGAATAATTCACCCCTCCACTTT
>TRBV27|TRBD2|NA|TRBJ2-7
CASSASGSRSYEQYF
TGTGCCAGCAGTGCTAGCGGGAGTAGGTCCTACGAGCAGTACTTC
>TRBV2|TRBD1|NA|TRBJ2-6
CASSDSYRGYGGSGANVLTF
TGTGCCAGCAGTGACAGTTACAGGGGGTATGGTGGCTCTGGGGCCAACGTCCTGACTTTC
>TRBV6-1|TRBD2|few|TRBJ2-6
CASSEGLAYSGANVLTF
TGTGCCAGCAGTGAGGGACTAGCTTACTCTGGGGCCAACGTCCTGACTTTC
>TRBV9|TRBD2|NA|TRBJ2-1
CASSVASGGPSDEQFF
TGTGCCAGCAGCGTAGCCAGCGGGGGACCCTCGGATGAGCAGTTCTTC
>TRBV5-1|NA|NA|TRBJ1-4
CASRPGPTTNEKLFF
TGCGCCAGCAGGCCAGGTCCCACAACTAATGAAAAACTGTTTTTT
>TRBV10-3|NA|NA|TRBJ2-7
CAIKSDSHYEQYF
TGTGCCATCAAGTCGGACAGCCACTACGAGCAGTACTTC
>TRBV29-1|TRBD2|NA|TRBJ2-5
CSVGGTSGPIETQYF
TGCAGCGTTGGAGGGACTAGCGGTCCCATCGAGACCCAGTACTTC
>TRBV3-1/TRBV3-2|NA|NA|TRBJ2-3
CASSQDGRGWYF
TGTGCCAGCAGCCAAGACGGGCGAGGGTGGTATTTT
>TRBV19|NA|NA|TRBJ1-1
CASSTVGGGRAFF
TGTGCCAGTAGTACGGTCGGGGGGGGGCGAGCTTTCTTT
>TRBV25-1|TRBD1|NA|TRBJ1-1
CASSDLNRGAEAFF
TGTGCCAGCAGTGACCTAAACAGGGGAGCTGAAGCTTTCTTT
>TRBV10-3|TRBD1|NA|TRBJ1-1
CAIGQGRPNTEAFF
TGTGCCATCGGACAGGGGCGGCCGAACACTGAAGCTTTCTTT
>TRBV12-3/TRBV12-4|NA|NA|TRBJ2-3
CASSDSRDTQYF
TGTGCCAGCAGTGACTCAAGGGATACGCAGTATTTT
>TRBV4-3|TRBD2|NA|TRBJ2-1
CASSQDRLAGGNNEQFF
TGCGCCAGCAGCCAAGATCGGTTAGCGGGGGGAAACAATGAGCAGTTCTTC
>TRBV7-6|NA|once|TRBJ2-3
CASSPTGSTDTQYF
TGTGCCAGCAGCCCGACCGGGAGCACAGATACGCAGTATTTT
>TRBV6-2/TRBV6-3|NA|NA|TRBJ1-1
CASSLGPGGFPNTEAFF
TGTGCCAGCAGTTTGGGGCCCGGTGGTTTCCCGAACACTGAAGCTTTCTTT
>TRBV28|TRBD1|NA|TRBJ1-6
CASTQSTGAPGGSPLHF
TGTGCCAGCACCCAATCGACAGGGGCACCGGGTGGGTCACCCCTCCACTTT
>TRBV3-1/TRBV3-2|NA|NA|TRBJ1-1
CASSQVGRGAEAFF
TGTGCCAGCAGCCAAGTTGGTCGGGGGGCCGAAGCTTTCTTT
>TRBV24-1|NA|NA|TRBJ1-5
CATSDFRGTQPQHF
TGTGCCACCAGTGATTTTCGGGGGACTCAGCCCCAGCATTTT
>TRBV9|TRBD2|once|TRBJ2-1
CASSVGIGGGAFYNEQFF
TGTGCCAGCAGCGTAGGGATCGGCGGGGGGGCGTTCTACAATGAGCAGTTCTTC
>TRBV15|NA|few|TRBJ1-6
CATSREDSGNSPLHF
TGTGCCACCAGCAGGGAGGACAGTGGGAATTCACCCCTCCACTTT
>TRBV6-2/TRBV6-3|NA|few|TRBJ1-5
CASSYGASQPQHF
TGTGCCAGCAGTTACGGGGCAAGTCAGCCCCAGCATTTT
>TRBV5-4|NA|NA|TRBJ2-7
CASSLGTTSSYEQYF
TGTGCCAGCAGCTTGGGGACGACTAGCTCCTACGAGCAGTACTTC
>TRBV2|NA|NA|TRBJ2-1
CASSEMEGNEQFF
TGTGCCAGCAGTGAGATGGAGGGCAATGAGCAGTTCTTC
>TRBV4-1|TRBD1|few|TRBJ1-4
CASSLGTGKEKLFF
TGCGCCAGCAGCCTCGGGACAGGGAAGGAAAAACTGTTTTTT
>TRBV7-9|TRBD1|few|TRBJ1-4
CASSLTGGFEKLFF
TGTGCCAGCAGCTTGACAGGGGGCTTTGAAAAACTGTTTTTT
>TRBV6-5|NA|NA|TRBJ1-1
CASSLLLNTEAFF
TGTGCCAGCTCCCTCCTTCTGAACACTGAAGCTTTCTTT
>TRBV28|TRBD1|NA|TRBJ2-7
CASSPPGQVHPWEQYF
TGTGCCAGCAGTCCCCCGGGACAGGTCCACCCTTGGGAGCAGTACTTC
>TRBV19|NA|NA|TRBJ2-3
CASSIDTGDSSTDTQYF
TGTGCCAGTAGTATAGATACAGGGGACTCAAGCACAGATACGCAGTATTTT
>TRBV6-1|NA|once|TRBJ2-7
CASSEAGRSDEQYF
TGTGCCAGCAGTGAAGCGGGCCGGTCGGACGAGCAGTACTTC
>TRBV28|TRBD1|NA|TRBJ1-1
CASRRRRTGGWTEAFF
TGTGCCAGCAGGCGGAGGAGGACAGGGGGCTGGACTGAAGCTTTCTTT
>TRBV30|NA|NA|TRBJ1-3
CAWYPHGSGNTIYF
TGTGCCTGGTATCCCCACGGCTCTGGAAACACCATATATTTT
>TRBV20-1|NA|NA|TRBJ1-3
CSGRSGNTIYF
TGCAGTGGTAGGAGCGGAAACACCATATATTTT
>TRBV11-1|NA|once|TRBJ2-7
CASSPWGDEQYF
TGTGCCAGCAGCCCCTGGGGGGACGAGCAGTACTTC
>TRBV5-5|NA|NA|TRBJ1-2
CASSLGAPDYGYTF
TGTGCCAGCAGCTTGGGGGCACCGGATTATGGCTACACCTTC
>TRBV5-1|NA|NA|TRBJ2-5
CASSLNGAALETQYF
TGCGCCAGCAGCTTAAATGGCGCGGCCCTGGAGACCCAGTACTTC
>TRBV11-2|NA|NA|TRBJ1-2
CASSLQAYGYTF
TGTGCCAGCAGCTTACAGGCATATGGCTACACCTTC
>TRBV11-2|NA|NA|TRBJ1-2
CASSLSPQGYYGYTF
TGTGCCAGCAGCTTATCCCCTCAGGGCTACTATGGCTACACCTTC
>TRBV30|NA|NA|TRBJ2-3
CAWDNGGHGADTQYF
TGTGCCTGGGATAATGGCGGGCATGGTGCAGATACGCAGTATTTT